These T cell receptor beta chains were read from a single sample in a study of T cell repertoires in cytomegalovirus infection. TCRdb fed the reads into MiXCR, producing one record per CDR3 protein. Here the sample spans around 450,000 distinct CDR3 sequences, approximately 31% being singletons. Sequences were obtained from PBMCs. Receptors originate from a human donor in good health (CMV status not recorded). Some clones in this sample may be carry-over from other donors' samples. The CDR3 runs from the conserved cysteine through the conserved F or W. Each record gives: V gene, J gene, CDR3 protein.

V: TRBV4-2
J: TRBJ1-2
CDR3: CASSQERGGGYTF

V: TRBV4-3
J: TRBJ1-2
CDR3: CASSSEMGEDYGYTF

V: TRBV5-4
J: TRBJ2-3
CDR3: CASSLAGMYTQYF

V: TRBV7-9
J: TRBJ2-7
CDR3: CASSSSSGTPSYEQYF

V: TRBV7-2
J: TRBJ1-4
CDR3: CASSLGPFLTDNEKLFF

V: TRBV7-2
J: TRBJ2-3
CDR3: CASSPAGADTQYF

V: TRBV7-9
J: TRBJ2-5
CDR3: CASSAWRGEQETQYF

V: TRBV20-1
J: TRBJ2-3
CDR3: CSARDPGGPSTDTQYF

V: TRBV19
J: TRBJ2-2
CDR3: CASTYFSPGGTGELFF

V: TRBV7-6
J: TRBJ1-1
CDR3: CASSLASGGRWGTEAFF

V: TRBV6-6
J: TRBJ2-1
CDR3: CASRQTSGIDNEQFF

V: TRBV7-6
J: TRBJ2-1
CDR3: CASSLGVAGGYEQFF

V: TRBV29-1
J: TRBJ2-1
CDR3: CSVVATGTYNEQFF

V: TRBV7-9
J: TRBJ2-5
CDR3: CASSPDIQETQYF

V: TRBV7-9
J: TRBJ1-1
CDR3: CASEGHPEAFF

V: TRBV6-5
J: TRBJ1-2
CDR3: CASSYDGRGYTF

V: TRBV12-3/TRBV12-4
J: TRBJ1-6
CDR3: CASSLGGVVNSPLHF

V: TRBV9
J: TRBJ2-2
CDR3: CASSVRTSTGELFF

V: TRBV28
J: TRBJ2-1
CDR3: CASSVLGILDEQFF

V: TRBV19
J: TRBJ1-4
CDR3: CASSNAGLRVKTTNEKLFF

V: TRBV28
J: TRBJ1-2
CDR3: CASSLRGTVNYGYTF

V: TRBV28
J: TRBJ2-1
CDR3: CASSLGRDSYNEQFF

V: TRBV7-7
J: TRBJ2-5
CDR3: CASSLGQQHPPETQYF

V: TRBV28
J: TRBJ2-6
CDR3: CASSLSRVSGANVLTF

V: TRBV28
J: TRBJ2-1
CDR3: CASSLYLPEEQFF

V: TRBV28
J: TRBJ2-2
CDR3: CASSLGGDGELFF

V: TRBV7-2
J: TRBJ2-1
CDR3: CASSSGLADLHEQFF

V: TRBV6-5
J: TRBJ1-1
CDR3: CASSYDRGGTEAFF

V: TRBV7-2
J: TRBJ2-1
CDR3: CASSGPTREEQFF

V: TRBV2
J: TRBJ2-3
CDR3: CASRDTLDTQYF